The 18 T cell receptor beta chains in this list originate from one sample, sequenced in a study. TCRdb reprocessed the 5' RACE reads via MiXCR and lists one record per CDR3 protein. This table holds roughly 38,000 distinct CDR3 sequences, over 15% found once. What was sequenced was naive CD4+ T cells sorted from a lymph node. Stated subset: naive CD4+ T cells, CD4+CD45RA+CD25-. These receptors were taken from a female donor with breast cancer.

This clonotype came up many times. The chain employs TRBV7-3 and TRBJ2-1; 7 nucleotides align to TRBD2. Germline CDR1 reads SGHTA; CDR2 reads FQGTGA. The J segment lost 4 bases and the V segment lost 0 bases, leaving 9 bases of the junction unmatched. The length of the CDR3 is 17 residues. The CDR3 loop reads CASSLTGGGSGYNEQFF. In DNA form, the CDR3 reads TGTGCCAGCAGCTTAACAGGAGGCGGGAGTGGATACAATGAGCAGTTCTTC.

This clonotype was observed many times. Written as DNA, the CDR3 is TGTGCCAGCAGCTCGGAGTTATACCTCTATGGCTACACCTTC. Amino acid sequence: CASSSELYLYGYTF. The gene calls are TRBV11-2 and TRBJ1-2, with D hard to call. The ends were cut back, 4 bases at V and 4 bases at J, with 13 bases in the middle. Looked up from germline, CDR1 is SGHAT and CDR2 is FQNNGV. The CDR3 covers 14 residues.

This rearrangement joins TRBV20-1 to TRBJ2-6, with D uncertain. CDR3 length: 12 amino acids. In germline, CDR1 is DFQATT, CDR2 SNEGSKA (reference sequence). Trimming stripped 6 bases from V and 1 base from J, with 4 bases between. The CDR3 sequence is CSAKSGANVLTF. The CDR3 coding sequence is TGCAGTGCGAAATCTGGGGCCAACGTCCTGACTTTC.

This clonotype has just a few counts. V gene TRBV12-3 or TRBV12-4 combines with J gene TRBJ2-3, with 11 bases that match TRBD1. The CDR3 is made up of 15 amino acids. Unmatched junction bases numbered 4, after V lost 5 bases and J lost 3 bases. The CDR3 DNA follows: TGTGCCAGCAGTCTCGGGACAGGGGGAACAGATACGCAGTATTTT. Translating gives CASSLGTGGTDTQYF.

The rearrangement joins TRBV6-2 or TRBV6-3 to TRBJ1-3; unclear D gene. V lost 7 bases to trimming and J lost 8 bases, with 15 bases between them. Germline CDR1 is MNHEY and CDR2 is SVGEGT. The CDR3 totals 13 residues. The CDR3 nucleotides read TGTGCCAGCATCCAAGGCGTTTCGGACACCATATATTTT. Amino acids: CASIQGVSDTIYF.

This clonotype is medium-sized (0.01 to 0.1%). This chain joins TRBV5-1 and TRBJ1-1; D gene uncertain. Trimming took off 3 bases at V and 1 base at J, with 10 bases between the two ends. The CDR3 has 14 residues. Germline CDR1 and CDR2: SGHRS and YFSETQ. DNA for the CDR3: TGCGCCAGCAGCTCGACCCAGCAGAACACTGAAGCTTTCTTT. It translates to CASSSTQQNTEAFF.

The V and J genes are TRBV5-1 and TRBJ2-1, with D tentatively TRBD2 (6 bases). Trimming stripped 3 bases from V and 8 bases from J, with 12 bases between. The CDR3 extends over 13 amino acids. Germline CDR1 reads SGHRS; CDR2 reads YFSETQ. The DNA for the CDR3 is TGCGCCAGCAGCTCCGGGAGTGGGGATGAGCAGTTCTTC. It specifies CASSSGSGDEQFF.

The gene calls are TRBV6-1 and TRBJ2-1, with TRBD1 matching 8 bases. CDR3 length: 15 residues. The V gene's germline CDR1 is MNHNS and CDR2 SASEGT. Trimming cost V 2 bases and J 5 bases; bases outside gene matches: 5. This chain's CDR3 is CASSERTGGHNEQFF. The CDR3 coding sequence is TGTGCCAGCAGTGAAAGAACAGGGGGACACAATGAGCAGTTCTTC.

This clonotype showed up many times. As DNA, the CDR3 is TGCAGTGCTAGTAAGCGGGAGGGCTCGGATGAGCAGTTCTTC. This encodes CSASKREGSDEQFF. This chain links TRBV20-1 with TRBJ2-1, with 10 nucleotides matching TRBD2. The CDR3 is 14 residues long. The V segment lost 3 bases and the J segment 8 bases; nucleotides outside the gene matches: 7. The germline CDR1 and CDR2 sequences are DFQATT and SNEGSKA (reference sequence).

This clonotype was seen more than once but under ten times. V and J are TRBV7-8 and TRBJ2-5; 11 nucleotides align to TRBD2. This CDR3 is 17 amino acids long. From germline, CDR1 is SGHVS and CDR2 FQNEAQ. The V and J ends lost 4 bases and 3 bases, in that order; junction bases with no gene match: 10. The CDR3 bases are TGTGCCAGCAGCTCGCGTATTACTAGCGGGGGTAAAGAGACCCAGTACTTC. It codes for CASSSRITSGGKETQYF.

The CDR3 DNA reads TGTGCCAGCAGCCAAGAACGGGGGGGAGGGAATCAGCCCCAGCATTTT. It translates to CASSQERGGGNQPQHF. The V and J genes are TRBV4-2 and TRBJ1-5; possibly TRBD1 for D (5 bases). Germline V lookup: CDR1 LGHNA, CDR2 YNFKEQ. V lost 0 bases to trimming and J lost 4 bases, with 13 bases between them. The CDR3 is made up of 16 amino acids.

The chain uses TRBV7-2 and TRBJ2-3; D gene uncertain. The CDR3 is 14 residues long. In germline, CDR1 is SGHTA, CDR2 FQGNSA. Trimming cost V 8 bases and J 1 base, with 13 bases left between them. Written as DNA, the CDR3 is TGTGCCAGCCTGGCCAGTCGCGGCACAGATACGCAGTATTTT. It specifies CASLASRGTDTQYF.

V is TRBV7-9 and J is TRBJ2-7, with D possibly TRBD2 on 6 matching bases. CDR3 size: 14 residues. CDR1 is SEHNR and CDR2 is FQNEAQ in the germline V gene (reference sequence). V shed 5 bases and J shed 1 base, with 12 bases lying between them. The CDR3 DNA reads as TGTGCCAGCAGCCGGCGGGACGGGTCCTACGAGCAGTACTTC. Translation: CASSRRDGSYEQYF.

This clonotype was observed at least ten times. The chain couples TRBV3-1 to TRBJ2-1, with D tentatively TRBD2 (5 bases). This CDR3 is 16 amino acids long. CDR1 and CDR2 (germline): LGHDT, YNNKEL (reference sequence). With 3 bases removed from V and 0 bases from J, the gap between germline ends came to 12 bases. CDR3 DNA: TGTGCCAGCAGCCAGTTGGCGGGCAGCTCCTACAATGAGCAGTTCTTC. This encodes CASSQLAGSSYNEQFF.

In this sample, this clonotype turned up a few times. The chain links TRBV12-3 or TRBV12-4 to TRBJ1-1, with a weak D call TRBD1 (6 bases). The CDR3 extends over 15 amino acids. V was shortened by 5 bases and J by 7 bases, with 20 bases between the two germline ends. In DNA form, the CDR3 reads TGTGCCAGCAGTCTCGGTGCCCCTAGGGGGATTGAAGCTTTCTTT. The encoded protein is CASSLGAPRGIEAFF.

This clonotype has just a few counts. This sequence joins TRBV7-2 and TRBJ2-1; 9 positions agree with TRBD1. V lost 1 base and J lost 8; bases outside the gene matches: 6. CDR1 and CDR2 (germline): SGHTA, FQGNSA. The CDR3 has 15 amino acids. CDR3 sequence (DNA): TGTGCCAGCAGCTTAGAGGACAGGGGTATAGATGAGCAGTTCTTC. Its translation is CASSLEDRGIDEQFF.

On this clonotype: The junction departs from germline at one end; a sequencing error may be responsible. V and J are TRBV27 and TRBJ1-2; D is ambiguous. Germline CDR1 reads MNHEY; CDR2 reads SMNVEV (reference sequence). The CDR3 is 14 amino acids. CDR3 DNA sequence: TGTGCCCGCAGGTTAAGCCCGAGGGACTATGGCTACACCTTC. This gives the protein CARRLSPRDYGYTF.

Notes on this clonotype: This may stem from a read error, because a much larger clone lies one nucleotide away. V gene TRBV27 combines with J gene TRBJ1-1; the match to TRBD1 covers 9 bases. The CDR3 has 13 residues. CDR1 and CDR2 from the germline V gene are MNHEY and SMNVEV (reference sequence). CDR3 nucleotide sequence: TGTGCCAGCAGCCACACAGGGGGCGCAGGGGCTGTCTTT. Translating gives CASSHTGGAGAVF.